This TCR beta chain came from a study of cytomegalovirus exposure and HLA in healthy donors. Study outcomes and limitations: In vitro assays verified that a few CMV-associated chains recognized CMV antigens specifically. Prior analysis indicated that the majority of TCR beta V segments exhibited productivity approximately 87% or approximately 30% of the time. Reported findings show TCR beta sequences accurately forecast HLA-A and HLA-B alleles in most subjects.

This CDR3 comprises 14 residues. Trimming at V came to 1 base and at J to 5 bases, leaving 2 bases not matched to a gene. The germline V gene encodes CDR1 SGHRS and CDR2 YFSETQ. The PCR made use of 60 Vbeta and 13 Jbeta primers. Method: immunoSEQ multiplex PCR; TCRdb's copy keeps in-frame clones and lacks some. The sample includes approximately 150,000 clones, roughly 80% of them seen just once. This clone is a singleton in its sample. The antigen is not known. This chain joins TRBV5-1 and TRBJ2-5; 10 positions match TRBD2. The sequence derives from a man younger than 40 in good health and CMV-seropositive. Sequencing used PBMCs. The CDR3 DNA reads as TGCGCCAGCAGCTTGACTAGCGGGACTGAGACCCAGTACTTC. Its translation is CASSLTSGTETQYF. Full variable domain (outside the CDR3, taken from reference TRBV5-1 and TRBJ2-5): KAGVTQTPRYLIKTRGQQVTLSCSPISGHRSVSWYQQTPGQGLQFLFEYFSETQRNKGNFPGRFSGRQFSNSRSEMNVSTLELGDSALYLCASSLTSGTETQYFGPGTRLLVL.